Below, 5 T cell receptor beta chains from the same sample are listed, as sequenced in a study of blood T cells in healthy people across ages (dated by TCRdb to the mid-2010s). Receptor amplification or capture employed 5' RACE. Sequencing instrument: Illumina HiSeq 2500. A second PCR of 7 to 11 cycles was run with a J-beta primer mix and a sample-barcoded 5' primer. The raw public data were reprocessed by TCRdb itself: fastp quality trimming at Q25, MiXCR clonotype calling, in-frame beta chains only. Each CDR3 protein gets just one entry, which takes the most common genes and DNA from the rows behind it. For this sample there are some 730,000 distinct CDR3 sequences; approximately 21% appear just once. The ten largest clones represent roughly 22% of the sample. Input material: blood. The source of these receptors is a man in his 70s in good health.

Concerning this clonotype: An end of the junction does not agree with germline; a read error may underlie this. The chain carries TRBV12-3 or TRBV12-4 and TRBJ2-3, with 12 bases aligning to TRBD1. CDR3 length: 15 residues. The CDR3 here is CASIIRDRGRDTQYF. The CDR3 nucleotides read TGCGCCAGCATCATCCGGGACAGGGGGCGAGATACGCAGTATTTT.

This clonotype has just a few counts. The gene calls are TRBV6-2 or TRBV6-3 and TRBJ1-2; D not resolved. There are 12 residues in the CDR3. Germline assignment: CDR1 MNHEY and CDR2 SVGEGT. The V gene lost 2 bases and the J gene lost 4 bases, with 5 bases spanning the gap. This CDR3 reads CASSYPTYGYTF. The CDR3 DNA reads TGTGCCAGCAGTTACCCCACCTATGGCTACACCTTC.

This clonotype has just one count. The chain links TRBV27 to TRBJ2-5; tentative D call: TRBD2 (6 bases). The J call may be in error: the DNA end matches TRBJ2-1 better. Germline lookup yields CDR1 MNHEY and CDR2 SMNVEV (reference sequence). CDR3 length: 12 amino acids. In DNA form, the CDR3 reads TGTGCCAGCAGTGGACTACCCAATGAGCAGTTCTTC. Translated: CASSGLPNEQFF.

The chain links TRBV3-1 to TRBJ1-6; D unclear. The V end lost 1 base, the J end lost 0 bases, and 7 bases lay between the germline ends. The CDR3 spans 16 residues. CDR1 is LGHDT, CDR2 YNNKEL, per germline (reference sequence). CDR3 region: CASSQVQSSYNSPLHF. In DNA, the CDR3 is TGTGCCAGCAGCCAAGTTCAGAGCTCCTATAATTCACCCCTCCACTTT. The whole variable domain, remainder taken from reference TRBV3-1 and TRBJ1-6, is DTAVSQTPKYLVTQMGNDKSIKCEQNLGHDTMYWYKQDSKKFLKIMFSYNNKELIINETVPNRFSPKSPDKAHLNLHINSLELGDSAVYFCASSQVQSSYNSPLHFGNGTRLTVT.

The chain uses TRBV14 and TRBJ2-1; D is undetermined. Deletions cut 4 bases from V and 0 bases from J, with 10 bases between. The CDR3 contains 15 residues. Per the germline V gene, CDR1 is SGHDN and CDR2 is FVKESK. Written as DNA, the CDR3 is TGTGCCAGCAGCCTCCTAGTTCACTCCTACAATGAGCAGTTCTTC. It encodes CASSLLVHSYNEQFF.